This passage covers 16 T cell receptor beta chains from one sample sequenced in a study of shared clonotypes between healthy human individuals. The table came from immunoSEQ multiplex PCR; TCRdb's copy has only in-frame clones and leaves some out. The data hold 110,000 or so clones, with around 66% observed a single time. Material: memory CD8+ T cells sorted from blood. Described subset: CD45RO+ cells pooled with CCR7-negative TemRA cells. The receptors were sampled from a woman aged 25-40 years in good health.

The table lists this clone with a few counts. The V and J genes are TRBV15 and TRBJ2-3; 7 bases match TRBD2. Losses at the gene ends were 4 bases for V and 2 bases for J; bases not matched to a gene: 6. Germline CDR1 reads LNHNV; CDR2 reads YYDKDF (reference sequence). The CDR3 length is 15 residues. This CDR3 is CATSMGGGTTDTQYF. CDR3 nucleotide sequence: TGTGCCACCAGCATGGGGGGGGGTACCACAGATACGCAGTATTTT. Full variable domain (missing parts from reference TRBV15 and TRBJ2-3): DAMVIQNPRYQVTQFGKPVTLSCSQTLNHNVMYWYQQKSSQAPKLLFHYYDKDFNNEADTPDNFQSRRPNTSFCFLDIRSPGLGDTAMYLCATSMGGGTTDTQYFGPGTRLTVL.

With regard to this clone: Since a far larger clone is one base different, this is likely a read error. This CDR3 reads CASSDTSGSSYEQYF. CDR3 in DNA: TGTGCCAGCAGTGATACTAGCGGGAGCTCCTACGAGCAGTACTTC. The rearrangement joins TRBV25-1 to TRBJ2-7, with 11 positions matching TRBD2. Germline loops: CDR1 MGHDK, CDR2 SYGVNS. The CDR3 has 15 residues. V shed 3 bases, J shed 0 bases, and the junction held 1 base outside the gene matches.

The chain employs TRBV25-1 and TRBJ1-4; D is possibly TRBD1 (5 bases). The CDR3 has 16 residues. The V end lost 3 bases, the J end lost 0 bases, and 11 bases lay between the germline ends. From germline, CDR1 is MGHDK and CDR2 SYGVNS. DNA for the CDR3: TGTGCCAGCAGTGACCGGGGCAGTGCAACTAATGAAAAACTGTTTTTT. Protein: CASSDRGSATNEKLFF.

This sequence joins TRBV30 and TRBJ1-3, with D perhaps TRBD1 (6 bases). CDR3 length equals 13 residues. Trimming stripped 4 bases from V and 4 bases from J, with 11 bases between. From germline, CDR1 is GTSNPN and CDR2 SVGIG (reference sequence). The chain's CDR3 is CAWKQGAGNTIYF. The CDR3 coding sequence is TGTGCCTGGAAACAGGGAGCCGGAAACACCATATATTTT.

This chain joins TRBV9 and TRBJ1-2; 8 bases align to TRBD1. The germline CDR1 and CDR2 sequences are SGDLS and YYNGEE. V shed 3 bases, J shed 6 bases, and the junction held 10 bases outside the gene matches. The CDR3 runs 15 residues. CDR3 nucleotide sequence: TGTGCCAGCAGCGCTAGTACAGGGGGATGGGATGGCTACACCTTC. It yields the protein CASSASTGGWDGYTF.

The CDR3: CASSQDQLAGGREQYF. CDR3 DNA: TGTGCCAGCAGCCAAGATCAACTAGCGGGAGGGCGGGAGCAGTACTTC. The rearrangement uses TRBV5-4 and TRBJ2-7; 13 bases align to TRBD2. Trimming took 4 bases from V and 7 from J; bases not matched to a gene: 11. The CDR3 is 16 residues long. Germline CDR1 and CDR2: SGHNT and YYREEE (reference sequence). The complete variable domain, with remaining parts taken from reference TRBV5-4 and TRBJ2-7, reads ETGVTQSPTHLIKTRGQQVTLRCSSQSGHNTVSWYQQALGQGPQFIFQYYREEENGRGNFPPRFSGLQFPNYSSELNVNALELDDSALYLCASSQDQLAGGREQYFGPGTRLTVT.

The chain joins TRBV7-9 to TRBJ2-7, with D possibly being TRBD1 or TRBD2 (5 bases each). The CDR3 spans 14 residues. The V gene's germline CDR1 is SEHNR and CDR2 FQNEAQ (reference sequence). Trimming shortened V by 5 bases and J by 2 bases, and 13 bases separated the two germline ends. CDR3 DNA: TGTGCCAGCAGCGCTAGACGGGGCGCCTACGAGCAGTACTTC. Its protein is CASSARRGAYEQYF. Combining the CDR3 with reference TRBV7-9 and TRBJ2-7 gives the whole variable domain DTGVSQNPRHKITKRGQNVTFRCDPISEHNRLYWYRQTLGQGPEFLTYFQNEAQLEKSRLLSDRFSAERPKGSFSTLEIQRTEQGDSAMYLCASSARRGAYEQYFGPGTRLTVT.

The V gene is TRBV4-1, the J gene TRBJ1-1, with D perhaps TRBD1 (5 bases). V was cut by 0 bases and J by 9 bases, with 20 bases left in between. The CDR3 contains 16 residues. The germline CDR1 and CDR2 sequences are MGHRA and YSYEKL. The CDR3 nucleotides read TGCGCCAGCAGCCAAGAACAGGACACGGGAAGGGCGCAAGCTTTCTTT. This codes for CASSQEQDTGRAQAFF.

The chain carries TRBV4-2 and TRBJ2-7; D could derive from TRBD1 or TRBD2 (5 bases each). This CDR3 region has 14 residues. Trimming removed 5 bases at V and 2 bases at J, with 13 bases between. The V gene's germline CDR1 is LGHNA and CDR2 YNFKEQ. CDR3 in amino acids: CASSFGGRTYEQYF. The CDR3 region has the DNA TGTGCCAGCAGCTTTGGGGGAAGGACCTACGAGCAGTACTTC.

The gene calls are TRBV6-4 and TRBJ2-1, with a possible D match to TRBD2 (6 bases). Germline V gene sequence: CDR1 MRHNA, CDR2 SNTAGT. The CDR3 consists of 15 residues. V was clipped by 2 bases and J by 7 bases, with 15 bases between them. CDR3 DNA sequence: TGTGCCAGCAGTGACGGTGGGGAGGAAGGGAATGAGCAGTTCTTC. Amino acids: CASSDGGEEGNEQFF.

V gene TRBV11-2 combines with J gene TRBJ1-1, with 12 bases that match TRBD1. The germline V gene has CDR1 SGHAT and CDR2 FQNNGV. CDR3 length equals 15 residues. The V segment lost 3 bases and the J segment 5 bases; nucleotides outside the gene matches: 4. The CDR3 region has the DNA TGTGCCAGCAGCTTGGGGACAGGGGGCCGGACTGAAGCTTTCTTT. Its translation is CASSLGTGGRTEAFF. The whole variable domain, filled in from reference TRBV11-2 and TRBJ1-1, reads EAGVAQSPRYKIIEKRQSVAFWCNPISGHATLYWYQQILGQGPKLLIQFQNNGVVDDSQLPKDRFSAERLKGVDSTLKIQPAKLEDSAVYLCASSLGTGGRTEAFFGQGTRLTVV.

This chain joins TRBV18 and TRBJ2-7; 14 bases agree with TRBD2. The V segment lost 3 bases and the J segment 0 bases; nucleotides outside the gene matches: 1. Germline values: CDR1 KGHSH, CDR2 LQKENI. The CDR3 consists of 16 residues. This chain's CDR3 is CASSPGTSGGSYEQYF. CDR3 DNA: TGTGCCAGCTCACCCGGGACTAGCGGGGGCTCCTACGAGCAGTACTTC.

This clone has a single count. The V and J genes are TRBV5-1 and TRBJ2-2, with 7 bases matching TRBD2. CDR1 and CDR2 (germline): SGHRS, YFSETQ. Trimming at V came to 3 bases and at J to 5 bases, leaving 1 base not matched to a gene. The CDR3 is 13 amino acids. CDR3 amino acids: CASSYSGTGELFF. DNA for the CDR3: TGCGCCAGCAGCTATAGCGGGACCGGGGAGCTGTTTTTT.

The genes are TRBV27 and TRBJ2-7; 8 nucleotides line up with TRBD2. Germline loops: CDR1 MNHEY, CDR2 SMNVEV (reference sequence). The CDR3 extends over 14 amino acids. The V and J ends lost 2 bases and 3 bases, in that order; junction bases with no gene match: 3. CDR3 DNA sequence: TGTGCCAGCAGTTTAAGCGGGAGAGTCTACGAGCAGTACTTC. It is translated as CASSLSGRVYEQYF.

On this clone: Since a far larger clone is one base different, this is likely a read error. The chain combines TRBV19 with TRBJ1-3; the D is unclear. This CDR3 contains 15 residues. Per the germline V gene, CDR1 is LNHDA and CDR2 is SQIVND (reference sequence). In DNA, the CDR3 is TGTGCCAGTACCAGCACAGTGACCTCTGGAAACACCACATATTTT. It is translated as CASTSTVTSGNTTYF.

The V and J genes are TRBV27 and TRBJ2-7; 14 nucleotides align to TRBD2. The CDR3 is 16 amino acids. V gave up 2 bases and J gave up 4 bases; unmatched junction bases: 4. The V gene's germline CDR1 is MNHEY and CDR2 SMNVEV (reference sequence). The CDR3 reads CASSLIGLAGGYEQYF. The CDR3 coding sequence is TGTGCCAGCAGTTTAATTGGACTAGCGGGAGGTTACGAGCAGTACTTC.